This T cell receptor (beta chain) comes out of a study of PD-L1 blockade in urothelial cancer. This CDR3 spans 17 amino acids. From germline, CDR1 is ENHRY and CDR2 SYGVKD. Trimming took 0 bases from V and 0 from J, leaving 15 bases between them. Spiking of synthetic TCR analog templates was performed in each PCR. Sequencing was performed with immunoSEQ multiplex PCR; in TCRdb, only in-frame clones are kept and a portion is missing. The data show about 63,000 clones, with roughly 80% seen just once and 5.7% held by the top ten. Time point given: pretreatment peripheral blood. The specimen comprised PBMCs, sampled around atezolizumab (anti-PD-L1) treatment. This chain joins TRBV10-3 and TRBJ2-7; D call uncertain. The TCR was taken from a man in his 70s with urothelial cancer. Written as DNA, the CDR3 is TGTGCCATCAGTGAGTCTGGTCGAGGAGCAGACTCCTACGAGCAGTACTTC. This sequence encodes CAISESGRGADSYEQYF.